The table lists the clone carrying this T cell receptor beta chain with many counts. Its antigen is as yet unknown. The sample comes from a study of early T cells in non-severe SARS-CoV-2 infection. About the research overall: The sequenced material was bulk RNA from unsorted whole blood, and its chains were unpaired.

Study outcomes and limitations: Clonotype matching in VDJdb favored anti-spike CD8 responses and did not capture private and CD4 specificities.

The protocol attached unique molecular identifiers to individual cDNA molecules. TCRdb used MiXCR to reprocess the 5' RACE reads, holding one entry per CDR3 protein. The table lists about 64,000 distinct CDR3 sequences, around 4.9% of them singletons. The sample taken for sequencing was whole blood. The clonotype was recovered from an adult who was a healthcare worker with PCR-confirmed SARS-CoV-2 infection or an uninfected control (not recorded which).

The CDR3 bases are TGTGCCATCAGTGAGTCAGATTCCTACGAGCAGTACTTC. Amino acid sequence: CAISESDSYEQYF. This sequence joins TRBV10-3 and TRBJ2-7; D not certain. CDR3 length: 13 amino acids. V shed 0 bases and J shed 1 base, with 4 bases lying between them. CDR1 ENHRY and CDR2 SYGVKD come from the germline V gene.